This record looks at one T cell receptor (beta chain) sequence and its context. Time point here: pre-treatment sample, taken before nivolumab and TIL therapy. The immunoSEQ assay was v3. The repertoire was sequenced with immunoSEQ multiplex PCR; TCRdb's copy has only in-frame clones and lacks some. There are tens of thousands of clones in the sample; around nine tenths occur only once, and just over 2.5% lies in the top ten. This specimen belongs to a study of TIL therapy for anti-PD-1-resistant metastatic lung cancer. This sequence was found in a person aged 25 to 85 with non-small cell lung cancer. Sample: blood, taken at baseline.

The chain's CDR3 is CSASPPQANTEAFF. In DNA form, the CDR3 reads TGCAGTGCTAGTCCCCCCCAGGCGAACACTGAAGCTTTCTTT. V and J are TRBV20-1 and TRBJ1-1; the D is unclear. Germline CDR1 is DFQATT and CDR2 is SNEGSKA (reference sequence). There are 14 residues in the CDR3. V lost 3 bases, J lost 1 base, and 12 bases lay in between.